These 30 T cell receptor beta chains were all obtained from the same sample, sequenced in a study of T-cell memory formation after mild COVID-19. TCRdb re-called the 5' RACE reads through MiXCR, storing one row per CDR3 protein. Among under 550,000 distinct CDR3 sequences listed, about 18% were seen once. The material sequenced was PBMCs or a T cell subset sorted from them (not recorded which). Every receptor here comes from an adult woman who had mild COVID-19 (a few samples of this study predate the infection). Cell type and time point are not known.

V gene TRBV4-2 combines with J gene TRBJ1-2; no firm D call. The CDR3 is made up of 15 amino acids. From germline, CDR1 is LGHNA and CDR2 YNFKEQ. The V and J ends lost 0 bases and 6 bases respectively, with 14 bases between them. CDR3 bases: TGTGCCAGCAGCCAAGATCTAGTACAGCTTCATGGCTACACCTTC. This gives the protein CASSQDLVQLHGYTF.

This clonotype came up a few times. This chain links TRBV28 with TRBJ1-6; 8 nucleotides agree with TRBD1. The CDR3 extends over 15 amino acids. CDR1 and CDR2 from the germline V gene are MDHEN and SYDVKM. With 6 bases clipped from V and 6 bases from J, the junction kept 7 bases outside the gene matches. CDR3 nucleotides: TGTGCCAGCAGGAGGACAGGGCGGGGTAATTCACCCCTCCACTTT. Translating gives CASRRTGRGNSPLHF.

V and J are TRBV27 and TRBJ2-5, with TRBD2 matching over 16 bases. The CDR3 runs to 18 residues. CDR1 and CDR2 (germline): MNHEY, SMNVEV (reference sequence). V shed 4 bases and J 5 bases; nucleotides not matched to a gene: 10. The CDR3 DNA reads TGTGCCAGCAGTTCCCCGGGACTAGCGGGAGGGCCTTGGGAGACCCAGTACTTC. Translating gives CASSSPGLAGGPWETQYF.

A few counts support this clonotype. The CDR3 loop reads CSARDRSSGNTIYF. The DNA of the CDR3 is TGCAGTGCCCGCGACAGGAGCTCTGGAAACACCATATATTTT. The rearrangement links TRBV20-1 to TRBJ1-3, with D tentatively TRBD1 (6 bases). CDR1 is DFQATT and CDR2 is SNEGSKA in the germline V gene (reference sequence). The CDR3 contains 14 residues. The V gene lost 6 bases and the J gene lost 0 bases, with 12 bases spanning the gap.

The V gene is TRBV27, the J gene TRBJ2-7, with TRBD2 matching 7 bases. Trimming removed 4 bases from V and 2 bases from J; junction bases left unmatched: 5. There are 14 residues in the CDR3. Per the germline V gene, CDR1 is MNHEY and CDR2 is SMNVEV (reference sequence). CDR3 residues: CASSYREEPYEQYF. The CDR3 DNA reads as TGTGCCAGCAGTTATCGGGAGGAACCCTACGAGCAGTACTTC.

This clonotype was seen repeatedly, ten times or more. The chain uses TRBV3-1 and TRBJ2-7, with D perhaps TRBD1 (7 bases). Trimming shortened V by 4 bases and J by 6 bases, and 10 bases separated the two germline ends. The CDR3 sequence is 12 residues long. Germline V lookup: CDR1 LGHDT, CDR2 YNNKEL (reference sequence). The CDR3 spells CASSPQGGEQYF. CDR3 bases: TGTGCCAGCAGCCCCCAGGGGGGCGAGCAGTACTTC.

The chain links TRBV7-9 to TRBJ1-5; 7 nucleotides match TRBD1. There are 12 residues in the CDR3. Germline V gene lookup returns CDR1 SEHNR and CDR2 FQNEAQ (reference sequence). The V and J ends lost 2 bases and 14 bases, in that order; junction bases with no gene match: 6. The DNA for the CDR3 is TGTGCCAGCAGCTTATCAGGGGGGATAAAGCATTTT. This gives the protein CASSLSGGIKHF.

This clonotype was counted only a few times. The J gene is TRBJ2-3, the V gene TRBV30; D is unclear. The V gene lost 0 bases and the J gene lost 3 bases, with 10 bases spanning the gap. Germline V CDR1 and CDR2: GTSNPN, SVGIG (reference sequence). The CDR3 sequence is 14 residues long. The CDR3 protein is CAWSVSVATDTQYF. The CDR3 nucleotides are TGTGCCTGGAGTGTAAGCGTTGCTACAGATACGCAGTATTTT.

The V call is TRBV14, the J call TRBJ2-7; 11 positions agree with TRBD2. The CDR3 is 14 amino acids. Per germline, CDR1 SGHDN and CDR2 FVKESK. The V and J ends lost 2 bases and 5 bases, in that order; junction bases with no gene match: 2. The CDR3 nucleotides read TGTGCCAGCAGCCAATGGACTAGCGGGCACGAGCAGTACTTC. It specifies CASSQWTSGHEQYF.

The V gene is TRBV5-5, the J gene TRBJ2-7, with 10 positions matching TRBD1. V shed 4 bases and J 6 bases; nucleotides not matched to a gene: 13. The length of the CDR3 is 16 residues. Germline V lookup: CDR1 SGHKS, CDR2 YYEKEE (reference sequence). The CDR3 region is CASSPGRQGAGGEQYF. In nucleotides, the CDR3 is TGTGCCAGCAGCCCGGGGAGACAGGGGGCCGGAGGCGAGCAGTACTTC.

This clonotype was seen once. V and J are TRBV20-1 and TRBJ2-7; D may be TRBD1 or TRBD2 (5 bases each). Trimming removed 0 bases from V and 5 bases from J, with 14 bases in between. The V gene's germline CDR1 is DFQATT and CDR2 SNEGSKA (reference sequence). The CDR3 loop spans 14 amino acids. CDR3 DNA: TGCAGTGCTAGAGATCTTGGGGGTTTCAACGAGCAGTACTTC. Protein product: CSARDLGGFNEQYF.

The chain is built from TRBV24-1 and TRBJ2-7; 9 nucleotides agree with TRBD2. V trimming: 2 bases; J trimming: 3 bases; junction bases outside the gene matches: 10. CDR3 length equals 17 residues. The germline CDR1 and CDR2 sequences are KGHDR and SFDVKD. CDR3 sequence (DNA): TGTGCCACCAGTGATTCATCCGGGACTAGCTTTCTCTACGAGCAGTACTTC. It encodes CATSDSSGTSFLYEQYF.

The chain combines TRBV5-1 with TRBJ2-3; 7 bases agree with TRBD2. CDR3 size: 16 residues. J gave up 0 bases and V 4 bases, and 8 bases lay outside the gene matches. CDR1 and CDR2 from the germline V gene are SGHRS and YFSETQ. The CDR3 DNA follows: TGCGCCAGCAGCCTGGGGACTACCATTAGCACAGATACGCAGTATTTT. Protein: CASSLGTTISTDTQYF.

This clonotype was recorded many times. The genes are TRBV12-3 or TRBV12-4 and TRBJ1-1; D remains unclear. The V end was cut by 3 bases, the J end by 5 bases, with 4 bases between. The CDR3 loop spans 11 amino acids. CDR3 sequence reads: CASSLETEAFF. The CDR3 bases are TGTGCCAGCAGTTTGGAGACTGAAGCTTTCTTT.

The chain joins TRBV6-6 to TRBJ2-7; 10 nucleotides align to TRBD1. The CDR3 is 18 amino acids. J gave up 1 base and V 5 bases, and 14 bases lay outside the gene matches. Germline-derived CDR1 and CDR2 are MNHNY and SVGAGI (reference sequence). The CDR3 region has the DNA TGTGCCAGCAGTCCCCTAGGGACAGGGGCATCATATTCCTACGAGCAGTACTTC. This gives the protein CASSPLGTGASYSYEQYF.

The chain combines TRBV20-1 with TRBJ2-5; 9 bases align to TRBD1. CDR3 length: 14 residues. The V and J ends lost 6 bases and 5 bases, in that order; junction bases with no gene match: 10. Germline CDR1 is DFQATT and CDR2 is SNEGSKA (reference sequence). Here the CDR3 reads CSAPAQGASETQYF. The CDR3 nucleotides read TGCAGTGCACCGGCACAGGGGGCCTCGGAGACCCAGTACTTC.

This clonotype has only a few counts. The gene calls are TRBV4-2 and TRBJ2-1; 9 nucleotides line up with TRBD1. Trimming took 1 base from V and 5 from J; bases not matched to a gene: 6. The CDR3 is 16 amino acids. Per the germline V gene, CDR1 is LGHNA and CDR2 is YNFKEQ. The CDR3 reads CASSQGPDRGHNEQFF. The CDR3 nucleotides are TGTGCCAGCAGCCAAGGGCCGGACAGGGGCCACAATGAGCAGTTCTTC.

The V and J genes are TRBV28 and TRBJ1-1, with 9 bases aligning to TRBD1. The CDR3 has 16 residues. The J segment lost 0 bases and the V segment lost 6 bases, leaving 8 bases of the junction unmatched. CDR1 and CDR2 from the germline V gene are MDHEN and SYDVKM. The CDR3 DNA is TGTGCCAGCAGCCCCCGGGGGACAGGGATGAACACTGAAGCTTTCTTT. Its protein product is CASSPRGTGMNTEAFF.

The chain has TRBV12-3 or TRBV12-4 and TRBJ1-3; D unclear. CDR3 length equals 12 residues. The V gene lost 7 bases and the J gene lost 3 bases, with 7 bases spanning the gap. The CDR3 region is CASTRVGNTIYF. The CDR3 DNA sequence: TGTGCCAGCACCCGGGTTGGAAACACCATATATTTT.

This clonotype was counted a few times. The chain joins TRBV30 to TRBJ1-5, with 8 bases that match TRBD1. V shed 2 bases, J shed 2 bases, and the junction held 2 bases outside the gene matches. Germline V CDR1 and CDR2: GTSNPN, SVGIG (reference sequence). The CDR3 runs to 14 residues. CDR3 in amino acids: CAWSTGQGNQPQHF. Here the CDR3 DNA reads TGTGCCTGGAGTACGGGACAGGGCAATCAGCCCCAGCATTTT.

This sequence joins TRBV6-5 and TRBJ2-1, with TRBD1 identical over 8 bases. V trimming: 6 bases; J trimming: 2 bases; junction bases outside the gene matches: 15. Germline CDR1 reads MNHEY; CDR2 reads SVGAGI. This CDR3 has 18 residues. The CDR3 loop reads CASRVGGPDRGTYNEQFF. The CDR3 DNA is TGTGCCAGCAGAGTAGGGGGCCCCGACAGGGGAACCTACAATGAGCAGTTCTTC.

This clonotype was seen more than once but under ten times. V is TRBV18 and J is TRBJ2-3, with 7 nucleotides matching TRBD2. The CDR3 sequence is 16 residues long. The J segment lost 6 bases and the V segment lost 0 bases, leaving 9 bases of the junction unmatched. Germline V gene sequence: CDR1 KGHSH, CDR2 LQKENI. CDR3 region: CASSPPIRGVEDTQYF. The CDR3 DNA reads TGTGCCAGCTCACCACCGATCCGGGGGGTTGAGGATACGCAGTATTTT.

This clonotype was seen at least ten times. The genes are TRBV5-5 and TRBJ1-2; D gene unclear. Germline CDR1 and CDR2: SGHKS and YYEKEE (reference sequence). The CDR3 sequence is 13 residues long. V gave up 0 bases and J gave up 0 bases, with 3 bases separating them. CDR3 loop: CASSLAPNYGYTF. The CDR3 DNA is TGTGCCAGCAGCTTGGCTCCTAACTATGGCTACACCTTC.

This clonotype was seen a few times. The genes are TRBV24-1 and TRBJ2-3, with 10 nucleotides matching TRBD2. Germline-derived CDR1 and CDR2 are KGHDR and SFDVKD. With 0 bases clipped from V and 0 bases from J, the junction kept 8 bases outside the gene matches. The CDR3 sequence is 19 residues long. CDR3 loop: CATSDLRELAGASTDTQYF. Here the CDR3 DNA reads TGTGCCACCAGTGATTTGAGGGAGCTAGCGGGGGCAAGCACAGATACGCAGTATTTT.

This clonotype showed up just a few times. The chain combines TRBV20-1 with TRBJ2-3, with D possibly being TRBD1 or TRBD2 (6 bases each). V was clipped by 1 base and J by 5 bases, with 22 bases between them. Germline V gene sequence: CDR1 DFQATT, CDR2 SNEGSKA (reference sequence). There are 17 residues in the CDR3. CDR3 sequence reads: CSARAPGRLGGRDTQYF. CDR3 DNA sequence: TGCAGTGCTAGAGCCCCAGGGAGGTTGGGGGGCAGAGATACGCAGTATTTT.

This sequence joins TRBV15 and TRBJ2-3; TRBD2 matches 7 bases. CDR3 length: 12 residues. The ends lost 3 bases at V and 8 bases at J; junction bases unmatched: 2. The germline gives CDR1 LNHNV, CDR2 YYDKDF (reference sequence). The CDR3 coding sequence is TGTGCCACCAGCAGGATAGCGGGTACGCAGTATTTT. Its translation is CATSRIAGTQYF.

This chain connects TRBV4-2 to TRBJ2-1, with D possibly matching TRBD2 (5 bases). The germline gives CDR1 LGHNA, CDR2 YNFKEQ. The CDR3 is 17 amino acids. V lost 0 bases and J 0 bases, leaving 12 bases between the germline ends. Here the CDR3 DNA reads TGTGCCAGCAGCCAAGAAGTTGCAGCGGCCTCCTACAATGAGCAGTTCTTC. Translation gives CASSQEVAAASYNEQFF.

The CDR3 spells CASSGSLGGNYGYTF. The CDR3 region has the DNA TGCGCCAGCAGCGGGTCCCTCGGCGGGAACTATGGCTACACCTTC. The gene calls are TRBV5-1 and TRBJ1-2; no clear D gene. Germline assignment: CDR1 SGHRS and CDR2 YFSETQ. The ends were cut back, 4 bases at V and 2 bases at J, with 15 bases in the middle. The CDR3 extends over 15 amino acids.

The chain couples TRBV11-2 to TRBJ2-3, with 7 bases that match TRBD1. The germline CDR1 and CDR2 sequences are SGHAT and FQNNGV. V lost 1 base, J lost 2 bases, and 6 bases stayed unmatched. This CDR3 comprises 16 residues. CDR3 in DNA: TGTGCCAGCAGCTTAGGCCTCACAGGGGACACAGATACGCAGTATTTT. Translation gives CASSLGLTGDTDTQYF.

This clonotype has just a few counts. The chain recombines TRBV20-1 with TRBJ1-1, with D possibly TRBD1 on 6 matching bases. V lost 0 bases, J lost 0 bases, and 11 bases lay in between. The V gene's germline CDR1 is DFQATT and CDR2 SNEGSKA (reference sequence). This CDR3 is 15 amino acids long. The CDR3 DNA is TGCAGTGCTAGAGAGACAGGAACCTTGAACACTGAAGCTTTCTTT. Protein sequence: CSARETGTLNTEAFF.